This T cell receptor beta chain emerged from a study of T cells in Graves' hyperthyroidism and ophthalmopathy. Study details: Peripheral blood was obtained at initial diagnosis, preceding any treatment. Study-wide points: Clonotypes that were expanded in thyroid above 0.001 mostly appeared in blood too.

Germline-derived CDR1 and CDR2 are SGHRS and YFSETQ. This CDR3 region has 16 residues. After removal of 1 base from V and 1 base from J, the junction contained 2 bases not matched to a gene. The PBMCs were sourced from fresh peripheral blood (around 9.9 ml). This clonotype was seen more than once but under ten times. Antigen: not known. Template material for amplifying TCR beta CDR3 regions consisted of RNA transcripts. The primer set for the first-round RT-PCR of the TCR CDR3 was HTBI. In TCRdb, the multiplex PCR reads were re-called with MiXCR into one record per CDR3 protein. The repertoire holds fewer than 500,000 distinct CDR3 sequences, with about 13% as singletons.

The specimen sequenced was blood. The sequence derives from a man aged 25 to 40 with Graves' hyperthyroidism that later progressed to Graves' ophthalmopathy. The chain combines TRBV5-1 with TRBJ2-2; TRBD2 matches at 9 bases. The chain's CDR3 is CASSLLLAGNTGELFF. The CDR3 DNA reads TGCGCCAGCAGCTTGTTACTAGCGGGGAACACCGGGGAGCTGTTTTTT.